This T cell receptor beta chain was captured in a study of shared T cell receptors in the human thymus. V gave up 5 bases and J gave up 0 bases; unmatched junction bases: 7. CDR1 and CDR2 (germline): PRHDT, FYEKMQ (reference sequence). CDR3 length: 17 amino acids. TCRdb's table, derived via immunoSEQ multiplex PCR, lists solely in-frame clones and lacks some. The data show about 660,000 clones, approximately 87% seen once. The sample was also reused in another study, on human thymus T cells. As that report states: It was from resections taken during corrective heart surgery that the thymus tissue came. Unrelated individuals were reported by related research to share highly overlapping thymic repertoires.

This sequence originates from a boy in the first two years of life with a congenital heart defect. The chain joins TRBV13 to TRBJ2-1, with 10 positions matching TRBD2. Sequenced: thymocytes. The CDR3, as DNA: TGTGCCAGCAGCCCCGAAACTAGCGGGGACTCCTACAATGAGCAGTTCTTC. This encodes CASSPETSGDSYNEQFF.